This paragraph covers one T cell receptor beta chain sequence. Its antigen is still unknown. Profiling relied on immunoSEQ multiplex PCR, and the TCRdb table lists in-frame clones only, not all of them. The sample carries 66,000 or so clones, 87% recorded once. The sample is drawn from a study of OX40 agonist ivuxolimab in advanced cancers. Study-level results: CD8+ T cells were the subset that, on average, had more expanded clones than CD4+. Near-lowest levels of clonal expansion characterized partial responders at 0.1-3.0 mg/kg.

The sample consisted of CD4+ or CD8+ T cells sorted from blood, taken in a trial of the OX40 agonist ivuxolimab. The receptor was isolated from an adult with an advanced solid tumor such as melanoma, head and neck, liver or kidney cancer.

CDR3 in amino acids: CASSPGGGYNSPLHF. DNA for the CDR3: TGTGCCAGCAGCCCCGGCGGGGGCTATAATTCACCCCTCCACTTT. The chain is built from TRBV7-8 and TRBJ1-6; D might be TRBD1 (5 bases). CDR3 length: 15 amino acids. Germline lookup yields CDR1 SGHVS and CDR2 FQNEAQ. V lost 5 bases and J lost 3, with 11 bases in between.